A selection of T cell receptor beta chains follows, all from one sample in a study of T cell responses to AZD1222 COVID-19 vaccine. TCRdb keeps only in-frame clones here, not all; method: immunoSEQ multiplex PCR. Of around 160,000 clones in the sample, about 92% were seen once. Sample: peripheral blood, taken on day 0 of AZD1222 vaccination. Receptors originate from an adult in good health. CDR3s include the opening cysteine and the closing phenylalanine or tryptophan. The D gene is left open where the match is weak. Part of the rows lack a size; the others show once, few, many or a class for expanded clones.

TRBJ1-1 - TRBV12-3/TRBV12-4 - TGTGCCAGCAGCTCAGGCTCGAACACTGAAGCTTTCTTT CASSSGSNTEAFF
TRBJ1-1 - TRBV4-1 once TGCGCCAGCAGCCACCCTCCCCGGGACAAGGGGGCTTTCTTT CASSHPPRDKGAFF
TRBJ1-1 - TRBV9 - TGTGCCAGCAGCGTGGGGGTGGACACTGAAGCTTTCTTT CASSVGVDTEAFF
TRBJ1-4 - TRBV6-6 - TGTGCCAGCAGTTACGTGGGGGCCGAGAATGAAAAACTGTTTTTT CASSYVGAENEKLFF
TRBJ1-3 - TRBV13 - TGTGCCAGCAGCTTAGGCCCCCCCGGACCAAGCTCTGGAAACACCATATATTTT CASSLGPPGPSSGNTIYF
TRBJ2-5 TRBD2 TRBV7-8 - TGTGCCAGCAGCTCAGAGCGGGGGGGAGGATGGGAGACCCAGTACTTC CASSSERGGGWETQYF
TRBJ1-2 - TRBV23-1 - TGCGCCAGCAGTCAATCGCGTCCGGGAGGCGGCTACACCTTC CASSQSRPGGGYTF
TRBJ2-5 - TRBV9 - TGTGCCAGCAGCGTAGCTTCAGGGTCCCAAGAGACCCAGTACTTC CASSVASGSQETQYF
TRBJ2-1 - TRBV19 - TGTGCCAGTAGTATAGGGACAGCGATTTACAATGAGCAGTTCTTC CASSIGTAIYNEQFF
TRBJ1-1 - TRBV30 - TGTGCCTGGAGTGTACACAAGGATGGACAAGCTTTCTTT CAWSVHKDGQAFF
TRBJ2-1 - TRBV5-1 - TGCGCCAGCAGCTTGGGTGGGTATGAGCAGTTCTTC CASSLGGYEQFF
TRBJ2-3 TRBD2 TRBV9 - TGTGCCAGCAGCGCTCTAGCGGGGGGGCTTTCAGATACGCAGTATTTT CASSALAGGLSDTQYF
TRBJ1-1 TRBD1 TRBV5-1 - TGCGCCAGCAGCCTACAGGGGATGAACACTGAAGCTTTCTTT CASSLQGMNTEAFF
TRBJ1-4 - TRBV5-5 - TGTGCCAGCAGCTTCTCCGGGACAATTAATGAAAAACTGTTTTTT CASSFSGTINEKLFF
TRBJ2-1 TRBD2 TRBV24-1 - TGTGCCACCAGTGACCCCGGACTAGCGGGAGACAATGAGCAGTTCTTC CATSDPGLAGDNEQFF
TRBJ1-4 - TRBV5-6 - TGTGCCAGCAGCCCCCTTGGACAAGGAACTAATGAAAAACTGTTTTTT CASSPLGQGTNEKLFF
TRBJ1-2 - TRBV5-1 - TGCGCCAGCAGCTTACAGGTGCATGGCTACACCTTC CASSLQVHGYTF
TRBJ1-2 - TRBV12-5 - TGTGCTAGTGGTTTGCCCCCGCCGGGGCAGGGAAGGTATGGCTACACCTTC CASGLPPPGQGRYGYTF
TRBJ1-2 - TRBV7-9 - TGTGCCAGCAGCTTAGTGGGGTCGGGGGGCTATGGCTACACCTTC CASSLVGSGGYGYTF
TRBJ2-7 - TRBV11-1 - TGTGCCAGCAGCCTTGGCAGGGGCTACGAGCAGTACTTC CASSLGRGYEQYF
TRBJ2-1 - TRBV2 - TGTGCCAGCGGGGGCCGCGTTAGGAATGAGCAGTTCTTC CASGGRVRNEQFF
TRBJ2-7 - TRBV25-1 - TGTGCCAGCAGTGGGGTTTCGAAAGGATCCTACGAGCAGTACTTC CASSGVSKGSYEQYF
TRBJ2-5 - TRBV5-1 - TGCGCCAGCAGCTTGGTGGGGGGCCAAGAGACCCAGTACTTC CASSLVGGQETQYF
TRBJ2-3 - TRBV4-2 once TGTGCCAGCAGCCCTGACTCGGGGGCCGATACGCAGTATTTT CASSPDSGADTQYF
TRBJ1-5 TRBD1 TRBV28 - TGTGCCAGCAGACTGACAGGGGATCGGGCCAATCAGCCCCAGCATTTT CASRLTGDRANQPQHF
TRBJ1-1 - TRBV5-1 - TGCGCCAGCAGCCCAGGGCGGGGGAACACGTACACTGAAGCTTTCTTT CASSPGRGNTYTEAFF
TRBJ2-2 - TRBV7-3 - TGTGCCAGCAGCCCTAAGAACACCGGGGAGCTGTTTTTT CASSPKNTGELFF
TRBJ2-7 - TRBV12-3/TRBV12-4 - TGTGCCAGCGGGTTCCCTAGGGAGCAGTACTTC CASGFPREQYF
TRBJ2-1 - TRBV12-5 - TGTGCTAGTGGTGGGGCCCAGGCGGGGAGTGAGCAGTTCTTC CASGGAQAGSEQFF
TRBJ2-3 - TRBV5-8 - TGTGCCAGCAGCCCCGGACGGATTTCCACAGATACGCAGTATTTT CASSPGRISTDTQYF
TRBJ1-1 - TRBV9 - TGTGCCAGCAGCGTCGGGCGGAAGGACACTGAAGCTTTCTTT CASSVGRKDTEAFF
TRBJ2-6 - TRBV7-2 - TGTGCCAGCAGCTCCTCATCTGGGGCCAACGTCCTGACTTTC CASSSSSGANVLTF
TRBJ2-1 TRBD1 TRBV29-1 - TGCAGCGACCCGCTTGGTACAGGGGGGAGGAACAATGAGCAGTTCTTC CSDPLGTGGRNNEQFF
TRBJ1-2 - TRBV11-2 - TGTGCCAGCAGCTTAACAGGATCTAACTATGGCTACACCTTC CASSLTGSNYGYTF
TRBJ2-1 TRBD2 TRBV19 - TGTGCCAGTAGTGTCGGACTAGCGGGGAGCAATGAGCAGTTCTTC CASSVGLAGSNEQFF
TRBJ2-7 TRBD2 TRBV5-6 - TGTGCCAGCAGCCCTCCGGGGGGGGCGTACGAGCAGTACTTC CASSPPGGAYEQYF
TRBJ2-7 TRBD2 TRBV6-5 once TGTGCCAGCGGCGGGGGGCCCTCCTACGAGCAGTACTTC CASGGGPSYEQYF
TRBJ1-6 - TRBV6-5 - TGTGCCACGGACCCCACCAATAATTCACCCCTCCACTTT CATDPTNNSPLHF
TRBJ2-7 - TRBV6-2/TRBV6-3 once TGTGCCAGCAGTCGCCTCAAGGGCTCCTACGAGCAGTACTTC CASSRLKGSYEQYF
TRBJ2-7 - TRBV18 - TGTGCCAGCTCAGCCGGGCGCCACTCCGAGCAGTACTTC CASSAGRHSEQYF
TRBJ1-2 TRBD1 TRBV5-5 - TGTGCCAGCAGCTTGGGGGACAGAGCCTCTGTACTCTATGGCTACACCTTC CASSLGDRASVLYGYTF
TRBJ1-1 TRBD1 TRBV18 - TGTGCCAGCTCATCGGGACAGGACACTGAAGCTTTCTTT CASSSGQDTEAFF
TRBJ1-2 - TRBV28 - TGTGCCAGCAGTCGTGGACACCAAGGGAACTATGGCTACACCTTC CASSRGHQGNYGYTF
TRBJ1-2 TRBD1 TRBV9 - TGTGCCAGCAGCGTAGAGGGTTGGGACAGGGCGGGCTACACCTTC CASSVEGWDRAGYTF
TRBJ2-7 TRBD1 TRBV14 - TGTGCCAGCAGCCAAAGGGACAGGGGACTCATCTCCTACGAGCAGTACTTC CASSQRDRGLISYEQYF
TRBJ1-4 - TRBV5-1 few TGCGCCAGCAGCTTGGGCGGGGGAACTAATGAAAAACTGTTTTTT CASSLGGGTNEKLFF
TRBJ2-2 TRBD1 TRBV5-1 - TGCGCCAGCAGGCCATCTCACGGGACAGCCACGCAGAACACCGGGGAGCTGTTTTTT CASRPSHGTATQNTGELFF
TRBJ1-3 - TRBV11-2 - TGTGCCAGCAGCTTAGATCGACCACAGACTGGAAACACCATATATTTT CASSLDRPQTGNTIYF
TRBJ2-7 - TRBV7-8 once TGTGCCAGCAGCTCCCAGACGGGCTTTGACATCGAGCAGTACTTC CASSSQTGFDIEQYF
TRBJ1-5 TRBD1 TRBV27 - TGTGCCAGCAGTTATTTATATCGGGGACAGCTCAGTCAGCCCCAGCATTTT CASSYLYRGQLSQPQHF
TRBJ2-3 TRBD2 TRBV5-1 - TGCGCCAGCAGCTTGACTAGCGGCACAGATACGCAGTATTTT CASSLTSGTDTQYF
TRBJ1-5 - TRBV15 - TGTGCCACCAGCAGAGATAGGGGGTTGGAGCCCCAGCATTTT CATSRDRGLEPQHF